Below, 4 T cell receptor beta chains from the same sample are listed, as sequenced in a study of T cell clusters in autoimmune cytopenias. One tube held mixed TRB-A and TRB-B primer pools for touch-down PCR. One entry per CDR3 protein, without DNA, is what TCRdb gives after re-calling the multiplex PCR reads. Recorded for this sample: nearly 15,000 distinct CDR3 sequences. TRB was amplified from roughly 250 ng of peripheral blood genomic DNA per sample. These same records also appear under a second study, on T cell repertoires in aging, cancer and after chemotherapy.

Material for sequencing was peripheral blood. The source is a human donor in good health.

The chain recombines TRBV19 with TRBJ1-1; TCRdb proposes TRBD1, but this gene call is untestable without DNA. Germline CDR1 and CDR2: LNHDA and SQIVND (reference sequence). This CDR3 has 13 amino acids. This chain's CDR3 is CASSAGYGTEAFF. Supplemented by reference TRBV19 and TRBJ1-1, the full variable domain reads DGGITQSPKYLFRKEGQNVTLSCEQNLNHDAMYWYRQDPGQGLRLIYYSQIVNDFQKGDIAEGYSVSREKKESFPLTVTSAQKNPTAFYLCASSAGYGTEAFFGQGTRLTVV.

V is TRBV27 and J is TRBJ2-3; the D call of TRBD2 rests on TCRdb alone, since no DNA is present to check it. The CDR3 consists of 15 residues. The germline CDR1 and CDR2 sequences are MNHEY and SMNVEV (reference sequence). The CDR3 here is CASSLRDPSTDTQYF.

This clonotype is called medium-sized based on its frequency. The chain carries TRBV11-3 and TRBJ2-4; as DNA is missing, the TRBD1 call by TCRdb cannot be tested. Germline CDR1 and CDR2: SGHNT and YENEEA. The CDR3 is 17 amino acids. CDR3 amino acids: CASSLGVGSLAKNIQYF. The full variable domain, its missing parts supplied by reference TRBV11-3 and TRBJ2-4, is EAGVVQSPRYKIIEKKQPVAFWCNPISGHNTLYWYLQNLGQGPELLIRYENEEAVDDSQLPKDRFSAERLKGVDSTLKIQPAELGDSAVYLCASSLGVGSLAKNIQYFGAGTRLSVL.

The chain recombines TRBV18 with TRBJ2-7. The CDR3 is 12 residues long. Germline CDR1 reads KGHSH; CDR2 reads LQKENI. CDR3 region: CASSPDRFAQYF.